These 22 T cell receptor beta chains were all obtained from the same sample, sequenced in a study of glioma-infiltrating T cells after dendritic cell vaccination. TCRdb keeps only in-frame clones here, not all; method: immunoSEQ multiplex PCR. The data contain tens of thousands of clones, approximately 90% of them singletons. The material was blood, obtained before dendritic cell vaccination. The receptors derive from a human donor with glioblastoma.

The chain couples TRBV18 to TRBJ2-2; unclear D gene. The CDR3 runs 14 residues. Germline CDR1 is KGHSH and CDR2 is LQKENI. V lost 4 bases to trimming and J lost 1 base, with 7 bases between them. The CDR3 loop is CASSLRQNTGELFF. The CDR3 coding sequence is TGTGCCAGCTCACTGAGACAGAACACCGGGGAGCTGTTTTTT.

This chain joins TRBV15 and TRBJ1-5; D gene ambiguous. Germline V lookup: CDR1 LNHNV, CDR2 YYDKDF (reference sequence). V lost 3 bases to trimming and J lost 5 bases, with 5 bases between them. The CDR3 has 12 residues. In DNA, the CDR3 is TGTGCCACCAGCAGGCAGGATCAGCCCCAGCATTTT. Protein: CATSRQDQPQHF.

This rearrangement joins TRBV5-1 to TRBJ2-2, with 10 bases that match TRBD1. V trimming: 4 bases; J trimming: 4 bases; junction bases outside the gene matches: 10. The CDR3 consists of 17 residues. The V gene's germline CDR1 is SGHRS and CDR2 YFSETQ. The CDR3 sequence is CASSPGQGRLGTGELFF. The CDR3 DNA reads as TGCGCCAGCAGCCCGGGACAGGGGCGGCTAGGCACCGGGGAGCTGTTTTTT.

This clone was observed once. The CDR3 reads CATLAGGLSYNEQFF. DNA of the CDR3: TGTGCCACCCTAGCGGGGGGCCTCTCCTACAATGAGCAGTTCTTC. The chain combines TRBV19 with TRBJ2-1, with 11 bases lining up with TRBD2. Germline V gene sequence: CDR1 LNHDA, CDR2 SQIVND (reference sequence). J gave up 0 bases and V 10 bases, and 5 bases lay outside the gene matches. CDR3 length equals 15 residues.

This clone was observed once. V usage is TRBV11-1 and J usage is TRBJ2-3, with 9 nucleotides matching TRBD2. J gave up 3 bases and V 5 bases, and 6 bases lay outside the gene matches. CDR3 length: 15 amino acids. Looked up from germline, CDR1 is SGHAT and CDR2 is FQDESV (reference sequence). CDR3 DNA: TGTGCCAGCAGCCCCCGACTAGCGGTAACAGATACGCAGTATTTT. Residues: CASSPRLAVTDTQYF.

The V gene is TRBV6-1, the J gene TRBJ2-7; 14 nucleotides match TRBD2. Trimming at V came to 3 bases and at J to 7 bases, leaving 11 bases not matched to a gene. Germline V gene sequence: CDR1 MNHNS, CDR2 SASEGT. CDR3 size: 17 residues. CDR3 sequence reads: CASSETSGGAWTEEQYF. The DNA for the CDR3 is TGTGCCAGCAGTGAGACTAGCGGGGGGGCTTGGACGGAAGAGCAGTACTTC.

Only one count was recorded for this clone. The chain recombines TRBV27 with TRBJ2-2; D not resolved. Between the trimmed V and J ends, which lost 2 bases and 6 bases, there was a span of 19 bases. Looked up from germline, CDR1 is MNHEY and CDR2 is SMNVEV (reference sequence). The CDR3 extends over 17 amino acids. The CDR3 sequence is CASSLERSRLFAGELFF. As DNA, the CDR3 is TGTGCCAGCAGTTTAGAACGGAGTAGGTTATTCGCCGGGGAGCTGTTTTTT.

This chain links TRBV7-9 with TRBJ2-5; TRBD2 aligns across 14 bases. Germline lookup yields CDR1 SEHNR and CDR2 FQNEAQ (reference sequence). The ends lost 5 bases at V and 3 bases at J; junction bases unmatched: 5. The CDR3 covers 16 residues. In DNA, the CDR3 is TGTGCCAGCAGCCCGAGACTAGCGGGGGGGAAAGAGACCCAGTACTTC. This codes for CASSPRLAGGKETQYF.

This clone was seen once. The chain recombines TRBV5-1 with TRBJ1-3; a weak D match, TRBD1 (5 bases). The V and J ends lost 4 bases and 0 bases respectively, with 17 bases between them. This CDR3 has 17 amino acids. Germline V CDR1 and CDR2: SGHRS, YFSETQ. CDR3 bases: TGCGCCAGCAGCGATGGGAGTACGGGGGTCTCTGGAAACACCATATATTTT. The encoded protein is CASSDGSTGVSGNTIYF.

The rearrangement uses TRBV7-9 and TRBJ2-7; 7 positions match TRBD1. The CDR3 has 14 amino acids. J was trimmed by 2 bases and V by 5 bases; bases with no gene match: 6. In germline, CDR1 is SEHNR, CDR2 FQNEAQ (reference sequence). CDR3 sequence (DNA): TGTGCCAGCAGCACATGGGACAGTCCCTACGAGCAGTACTTC. It yields the protein CASSTWDSPYEQYF.

The chain has TRBV29-1 and TRBJ1-5, with 7 bases identical to TRBD1. Trimming removed 4 bases from V and 6 bases from J; junction bases left unmatched: 6. CDR3 length: 13 amino acids. Germline values: CDR1 SQVTM, CDR2 ANQGSEA. The CDR3 DNA reads as TGCAGCGTTGGACAGGGTGGGAGTCAGCCCCAGCATTTT. Protein: CSVGQGGSQPQHF.

This sequence joins TRBV30 and TRBJ1-1; D is perhaps TRBD1 (5 bases). Germline V gene sequence: CDR1 GTSNPN, CDR2 SVGIG (reference sequence). This CDR3 is 15 amino acids long. V was pared by 2 bases and J by 0 bases, with 13 bases between. CDR3 loop: CAWSLRQGMNTEAFF. CDR3 DNA: TGTGCCTGGAGTCTCCGCCAGGGCATGAACACTGAAGCTTTCTTT.

The chain links TRBV2 to TRBJ2-3; no definite D call. The CDR3 has 14 amino acids. CDR1 is SNHLY and CDR2 is FYNNEI in the germline V gene. Trimming removed 7 bases from V and 5 bases from J, with 16 bases in between. The CDR3 spells CASTPAPSQDTQYF. The CDR3 nucleotides are TGTGCCAGCACCCCAGCGCCTAGTCAAGATACGCAGTATTTT.

The chain links TRBV11-3 to TRBJ2-5; D may be TRBD2 (6 bases). Germline V gene lookup returns CDR1 SGHNT and CDR2 YENEEA. V lost 3 bases and J 0 bases, leaving 17 bases between the germline ends. CDR3 size: 17 residues. Here the CDR3 reads CASSFGLGGTNQETQYF. DNA for the CDR3: TGTGCCAGCAGCTTCGGTTTGGGCGGGACCAACCAAGAGACCCAGTACTTC.

J is TRBJ2-2 and V is TRBV10-1; TRBD2 is a possible D gene (6 bases). CDR1 is WNHNN, CDR2 SYGVQD, per germline (reference sequence). The V end lost 7 bases, the J end lost 3 bases, and 9 bases lay between the germline ends. The CDR3 runs 13 residues. For the CDR3, the DNA is TGCGCCAGCACCGGGAGCGACACCGGGGAGCTGTTTTTT. The encoded protein is CASTGSDTGELFF.

The V gene is TRBV10-2, the J gene TRBJ2-7, with TRBD1 as a possible D gene (6 bases). This CDR3 has 13 amino acids. The V end was cut by 2 bases, the J end by 5 bases, with 10 bases between. The germline gives CDR1 WSHSY, CDR2 SAAADI. In DNA form, the CDR3 reads TGCGCCAGCAGTGAGGGGGGCCAGAACGAGCAGTACTTC. Its translation is CASSEGGQNEQYF.

The V and J genes are TRBV10-3 and TRBJ2-7; tentatively, D is TRBD1 (6 bases). The CDR3 has 14 residues. Germline loops: CDR1 ENHRY, CDR2 SYGVKD. V was trimmed by 4 bases and J by 0 bases, leaving 10 bases between them. The CDR3 DNA reads as TGTGCCATCAGTGGAACCAGGGGCTCCTACGAGCAGTACTTC. Translating gives CAISGTRGSYEQYF.

In its sample, this clone was seen once. This chain links TRBV4-2 with TRBJ1-1, with 7 nucleotides matching TRBD1. Per the germline V gene, CDR1 is LGHNA and CDR2 is YNFKEQ. The V gene end was trimmed by 0 bases and the J gene end by 3 bases; junction bases not matched to a gene: 16. This CDR3 has 19 amino acids. The CDR3 DNA follows: TGTGCCAGCAGCCAAGATATAGGCCAGGGGGTGTTGAGTCACACTGAAGCTTTCTTT. It yields the protein CASSQDIGQGVLSHTEAFF.

The chain recombines TRBV19 with TRBJ1-5, with 10 positions matching TRBD1. The CDR3 has 15 amino acids. Trimming removed 6 bases from V and 8 bases from J; junction bases left unmatched: 10. The germline V gene has CDR1 LNHDA and CDR2 SQIVND (reference sequence). CDR3 region: CASRSTGQGLKPQHF. The DNA for the CDR3 is TGTGCCAGTAGATCCACGGGACAGGGGCTAAAGCCCCAGCATTTT.

This clone was detected once. This chain links TRBV6-1 with TRBJ2-1; the match to TRBD2 covers 9 bases. CDR1 and CDR2 (germline): MNHNS, SASEGT. This CDR3 has 15 amino acids. Unmatched junction bases numbered 11, after V lost 7 bases and J lost 7 bases. The CDR3 spells CASTRAGGLYNEQFF. CDR3 coding DNA: TGTGCCAGCACCCGGGCGGGGGGGCTTTATAATGAGCAGTTCTTC.

As regards this clone: Mismatch with germline at one junction end may stem from a read error. The chain has TRBV7-7 and TRBJ2-1, with a tentative D call TRBD2 (6 bases). This CDR3 comprises 15 residues. The V gene's germline CDR1 is SSHAT and CDR2 FNYEAQ (reference sequence). The CDR3 here is CASSLLAGSYNEQFF. As DNA, the CDR3 is TGTGCTAGCAGCTTACTTGCGGGGAGCTACAATGAGCAGTTCTTC.

The chain joins TRBV6-1 to TRBJ1-5, with D unclear. Germline assignment: CDR1 MNHNS and CDR2 SASEGT. The CDR3 is 15 residues long. Trimming took 2 bases from V and 4 from J, leaving 12 bases between them. The CDR3 is CASSETPGGNQPQHF. CDR3 nucleotide sequence: TGTGCCAGCAGTGAAACGCCAGGAGGGAATCAGCCCCAGCATTTT.